The 4 T cell receptor beta chains in this list originate from one sample, sequenced in a study of blood T cells in healthy people across ages. A J-beta primer mix and a sample-barcoded 5' primer were used in a second PCR of roughly 7 to 12 cycles. TCRdb ran MiXCR on the 5' RACE reads and lists one entry per CDR3 protein. The data show hundreds of thousands of distinct CDR3 sequences, with roughly half seen just once and around an eighth held by the top ten. Sequenced: blood. The receptors come from an elderly woman in good health.

This clonotype came up a few times. The V gene is TRBV5-1, the J gene TRBJ1-1, with 7 bases matching TRBD1. The germline CDR1 and CDR2 sequences are SGHRS and YFSETQ. V was pared by 5 bases and J by 7 bases, with 8 bases of the junction left unmatched. The CDR3 consists of 13 residues. The CDR3 region is CASRSTGAYEAFF. The CDR3 nucleotides are TGCGCCAGCAGGTCCACAGGGGCCTATGAAGCTTTCTTT.

The rearrangement joins TRBV6-6 to TRBJ1-1, with TRBD1 identical over 9 bases. V trimming: 2 bases; J trimming: 1 base; junction bases outside the gene matches: 8. From germline, CDR1 is MNHNY and CDR2 SVGAGI (reference sequence). The CDR3 extends over 17 amino acids. In DNA, the CDR3 is TGTGCCAGCAGTTACACAGGGGGCGCGAGGGGGAACACTGAAGCTTTCTTT. This sequence encodes CASSYTGGARGNTEAFF.

This clonotype was recorded only once. The rearrangement uses TRBV15 and TRBJ2-1; TRBD1 might be the D (5 bases). The V gene's germline CDR1 is LNHNV and CDR2 YYDKDF (reference sequence). This CDR3 spans 13 amino acids. The V and J ends lost 1 base and 9 bases respectively, with 10 bases between them. In nucleotides, the CDR3 is TGTGCCACCAGCAGAGCAGGGTGGGGTGAGCAGTTCTTC. It encodes CATSRAGWGEQFF.

Concerning this clonotype itself: A much more abundant neighbour one base away suggests this may be a read error. The chain employs TRBV6-5 and TRBJ2-3; D possibly corresponds to TRBD2 (5 bases). V lost 8 bases to trimming and J lost 1 base, with 16 bases between them. CDR1 is MNHEY and CDR2 is SVGAGI in the germline V gene. The CDR3 is 15 residues long. The CDR3 sequence: CASRRAHPRTDTQYF. Here the CDR3 DNA reads TGTGCCAGCCGGCGGGCCCACCCACGCACAGATACGCAGTATTTT.